This TCR beta chain was observed in a study of monozygotic twins with inflammatory bowel disease. CDR1 and CDR2 from the germline V gene are SGHKS and YYEKEE (reference sequence). The CDR3 totals 16 residues. TCRdb reanalyzed the 5' RACE reads, giving one entry per CDR3 protein sequence and no DNA. In total, the table holds roughly 150,000 distinct CDR3 sequences. The sequencing input was blood. The sequence derives from a human donor with ulcerative colitis or Crohn's disease, or a healthy co-twin of an affected twin (not recorded which). The chain has TRBV5-5 and TRBJ2-7; TCRdb's D call of TRBD1 is untestable without DNA. CDR3 region: CASSSYNGGRGYEQYF. Drawing the rest from reference TRBV5-5 and TRBJ2-7, the complete variable domain is DAGVTQSPTHLIKTRGQQVTLRCSPISGHKSVSWYQQVLGQGPQFIFQYYEKEERGRGNFPDRFSARQFPNYSSELNVNALLLGDSALYLCASSSYNGGRGYEQYFGPGTRLTVT.